The 25 T cell receptor beta chains given below trace back to one sample, sequenced in a study of T cells in localized non-small cell lung cancer. Profiled with immunoSEQ multiplex PCR; TCRdb holds only in-frame clones, not every one. In the table there are about 32,000 clones, approximately 85% of which are singletons. Material: peripheral blood mononuclear cells, obtained before any cancer treatment. The origin of the receptors is a woman aged 40 to 75 with stage III lung adenocarcinoma.

The genes are TRBV4-1 and TRBJ2-7; 7 nucleotides line up with TRBD2. Germline trimming cut 0 bases from V and 7 bases from J; bases unmatched to any gene: 6. The CDR3 has 14 residues. CDR1 and CDR2 (germline): MGHRA, YSYEKL. CDR3 sequence reads: CASSQDGEGWEQYF. The CDR3 DNA reads TGCGCCAGCAGCCAAGATGGGGAGGGATGGGAGCAGTACTTC.

The rearrangement uses TRBV4-1 and TRBJ2-3, with TRBD2 matching over 14 bases. This CDR3 has 19 residues. V lost 0 bases to trimming and J lost 4 bases; unmatched junction nucleotides: 9. CDR1 and CDR2 (germline): MGHRA, YSYEKL. CDR3 in amino acids: CASSQDKGLAGVVADTQYF. In DNA, the CDR3 is TGCGCCAGCAGCCAAGATAAGGGACTAGCGGGAGTAGTTGCAGATACGCAGTATTTT.

In its sample, this clone was seen once. The chain has TRBV5-1 and TRBJ2-5; TRBD2 matches 9 bases. Germline lookup yields CDR1 SGHRS and CDR2 YFSETQ. After removal of 0 bases from V and 1 base from J, the junction contained 4 bases not matched to a gene. CDR3 length: 16 amino acids. The CDR3 DNA is TGCGCCAGCAGCTTGGCCTTAGCGGGAGCCCAAGAGACCCAGTACTTC. Translating it yields CASSLALAGAQETQYF. Looking up the rest from reference TRBV5-1 and TRBJ2-5 gives the full variable domain: KAGVTQTPRYLIKTRGQQVTLSCSPISGHRSVSWYQQTPGQGLQFLFEYFSETQRNKGNFPGRFSGRQFSNSRSEMNVSTLELGDSALYLCASSLALAGAQETQYFGPGTRLLVL.

The V gene is TRBV19, the J gene TRBJ2-7; D is possibly TRBD1 (6 bases). Germline lookup yields CDR1 LNHDA and CDR2 SQIVND (reference sequence). V lost 7 bases to trimming and J lost 4 bases, with 14 bases between them. The CDR3 loop spans 13 amino acids. DNA of the CDR3: TGTGCCAGTAACCGCAGGGGAGAGTACGAGCAGTACTTC. This sequence encodes CASNRRGEYEQYF.

This chain connects TRBV9 to TRBJ2-5; 9 positions agree with TRBD1. The CDR3 totals 14 residues. Germline V gene data show CDR1 as SGDLS and CDR2 as YYNGEE. V was clipped by 4 bases and J by 5 bases; unmatched bases: 6. CDR3 coding DNA: TGTGCCAGCAGCTCCCGGACAGGGGAGGAGACCCAGTACTTC. This sequence encodes CASSSRTGEETQYF.

The gene calls are TRBV11-3 and TRBJ2-1; 9 nucleotides align to TRBD2. J lost 2 bases, V lost 5 bases, and 4 bases had no gene match. The length of the CDR3 is 15 residues. CDR1 is SGHNT, CDR2 YENEEA, per germline. The CDR3, as DNA: TGTGCCAGCAGCCGACTAGCGGCGACCTACAATGAGCAGTTCTTC. Protein sequence: CASSRLAATYNEQFF. The variable domain in full, completed from reference TRBV11-3 and TRBJ2-1, reads EAGVVQSPRYKIIEKKQPVAFWCNPISGHNTLYWYLQNLGQGPELLIRYENEEAVDDSQLPKDRFSAERLKGVDSTLKIQPAELGDSAVYLCASSRLAATYNEQFFGPGTRLTVL.

This rearrangement joins TRBV6-1 to TRBJ2-1, with a weak D call TRBD1 (5 bases). The CDR3 covers 11 residues. V shed 6 bases and J shed 7 bases, with 7 bases lying between them. Per germline, CDR1 MNHNS and CDR2 SASEGT. The CDR3 is CASRRGNEQFF. The CDR3 DNA follows: TGTGCCAGCAGAAGGGGTAATGAGCAGTTCTTC.

The rearrangement joins TRBV5-1 to TRBJ1-2; D is perhaps TRBD1 (6 bases). Trimming cost V 7 bases and J 12 bases, with 16 bases left between them. Germline V gene data show CDR1 as SGHRS and CDR2 as YFSETQ. The CDR3 is made up of 11 amino acids. DNA for the CDR3: TGCGCCAGCCGAGGGCCAGGGGCCCACACCTTC. Translated: CASRGPGAHTF.

The chain is built from TRBV5-1 and TRBJ2-2; possibly TRBD2 for D (6 bases). Germline V gives CDR1 SGHRS, CDR2 YFSETQ. The CDR3 runs to 13 residues. The V end lost 6 bases, the J end lost 5 bases, and 11 bases lay between the germline ends. As DNA, the CDR3 is TGCGCCAGCACCGGGGGTTTGACCGGGGAGCTGTTTTTT. Translation gives CASTGGLTGELFF.

The rearrangement uses TRBV18 and TRBJ1-2; 7 bases match TRBD1. CDR1 is KGHSH and CDR2 is LQKENI in the germline V gene. CDR3 length equals 14 residues. V lost 1 base, J lost 4 bases, and 3 bases stayed unmatched. The CDR3 sequence: CASSPLGTVYGYTF. The CDR3 DNA reads as TGTGCCAGCTCACCACTAGGGACAGTCTATGGCTACACCTTC.

This chain links TRBV28 with TRBJ2-7; D is ambiguous. CDR3 size: 15 residues. In germline, CDR1 is MDHEN, CDR2 SYDVKM. V lost 6 bases to trimming and J lost 3 bases, with 18 bases between them. The CDR3: CASSSRTASVYEQYF. CDR3 DNA: TGTGCCAGCAGCTCCCGGACCGCTTCGGTCTACGAGCAGTACTTC.

The table lists this clone with a count of one. This chain joins TRBV5-1 and TRBJ1-2; 8 bases agree with TRBD1. There are 14 residues in the CDR3. The ends lost 6 bases at V and 4 bases at J; junction bases unmatched: 8. CDR1 is SGHRS and CDR2 is YFSETQ in the germline V gene. CDR3 amino acids: CASTLGGTGYGYTF. In DNA, the CDR3 is TGCGCCAGCACACTTGGAGGGACAGGCTATGGCTACACCTTC.

The V call is TRBV4-3, the J call TRBJ1-5; the D is unclear. Trimming shortened V by 0 bases and J by 1 base, and 10 bases separated the two germline ends. Looked up from germline, CDR1 is LGHNA and CDR2 is YSLEER. CDR3 size: 16 residues. The CDR3 DNA follows: TGCGCCAGCAGCCAAGAGCTGGCAGTCAGCAATCAGCCCCAGCATTTT. Translated, it gives CASSQELAVSNQPQHF.

The CDR3 sequence: CASSSRYSQTGSSYNEQFF. The CDR3 coding sequence is TGTGCCAGCAGTTCTCGGTACTCCCAGACAGGGAGCTCCTACAATGAGCAGTTCTTC. This chain joins TRBV28 and TRBJ2-1; 7 bases agree with TRBD1. This CDR3 comprises 19 residues. Germline V lookup: CDR1 MDHEN, CDR2 SYDVKM. J gave up 0 bases and V 4 bases, and 15 bases lay outside the gene matches.

With regard to this clone: A junction boundary mismatches the germline segment, possibly from a read error. The gene calls are TRBV7-7 and TRBJ2-3; 11 bases map to TRBD2. CDR3 size: 16 residues. The germline CDR1 and CDR2 sequences are SSHAT and FNYEAQ (reference sequence). The CDR3 here is CASSLGVAGGQDTQYF. As DNA, the CDR3 is TGTGCTAGCAGCTTGGGGGTAGCGGGGGGGCAAGATACGCAGTATTTT. Supplemented by reference TRBV7-7 and TRBJ2-3, the full variable domain reads GAGVSQSPRYKVTKRGQDVTLRCDPISSHATLYWYQQALGQGPEFLTYFNYEAQPDKSGLPSDRFSAERPEGSISTLTIQRTEQRDSAMYRCASSLGVAGGQDTQYFGPGTRLTVL.

The chain is built from TRBV7-6 and TRBJ2-1; D is perhaps TRBD2 (5 bases). CDR1 and CDR2 (germline): SGHVS, FNYEAQ. V shed 5 bases and J shed 8 bases, with 19 bases lying between them. The CDR3 contains 15 residues. This CDR3 reads CASSRQLVRAHEQFF. CDR3 sequence (DNA): TGTGCCAGCAGCCGCCAACTAGTTCGAGCACATGAGCAGTTCTTC.

The chain has TRBV4-3 and TRBJ1-2, with D possibly matching TRBD1 (5 bases). Deletions cut 5 bases from V and 0 bases from J, with 13 bases between. Germline CDR1 is LGHNA and CDR2 is YSLEER. The CDR3 runs to 15 residues. Written as DNA, the CDR3 is TGCGCCAGCAGCAAGGGACCGCTTACTAACTATGGCTACACCTTC. This sequence encodes CASSKGPLTNYGYTF.

The V and J genes are TRBV28 and TRBJ1-1; 8 bases are shared with TRBD1. V trimming: 6 bases; J trimming: 8 bases; junction bases outside the gene matches: 11. Per germline, CDR1 MDHEN and CDR2 SYDVKM. CDR3 length equals 14 residues. The DNA for the CDR3 is TGTGCCAGCAGCAACCTTGGGACAGGAGGAGAAGCTTTCTTT. It codes for CASSNLGTGGEAFF.

The chain links TRBV27 to TRBJ2-1; TRBD1 agrees at 9 bases. V gave up 4 bases and J gave up 4 bases; unmatched junction bases: 5. This CDR3 contains 15 residues. Per the germline V gene, CDR1 is MNHEY and CDR2 is SMNVEV (reference sequence). In nucleotides, the CDR3 is TGTGCCAGCAGTTCCGGGACAGGGCTTTACAATGAGCAGTTCTTC. Amino acids: CASSSGTGLYNEQFF.

This clone was recorded a few times. The chain links TRBV7-2 to TRBJ1-1; 9 nucleotides match TRBD1. The V segment lost 4 bases and the J segment 1 base; nucleotides outside the gene matches: 4. Germline V CDR1 and CDR2: SGHTA, FQGNSA. This CDR3 region has 15 residues. The CDR3 is CASSSWTGANTEAFF. The CDR3 DNA is TGTGCCAGCAGCTCTTGGACAGGGGCGAACACTGAAGCTTTCTTT.

This chain uses TRBV2 with TRBJ2-1, with D hard to call. The CDR3 runs 12 residues. Trimming removed 6 bases at V and 6 bases at J, with 9 bases between. Germline CDR1 SNHLY, CDR2 FYNNEI. The CDR3 DNA is TGTGCCAGCAGGGTAAGGGTCAATGAGCAGTTCTTC. This sequence encodes CASRVRVNEQFF. Complete variable domain (other parts from reference TRBV2 and TRBJ2-1): EPEVTQTPSHQVTQMGQEVILRCVPISNHLYFYWYRQILGQKVEFLVSFYNNEISEKSEIFDDQFSVERPDGSNFTLKIRSTKLEDSAMYFCASRVRVNEQFFGPGTRLTVL.

The chain employs TRBV13 and TRBJ1-1; D is uncertain. The CDR3 sequence is 13 residues long. CDR1 and CDR2 from the germline V gene are PRHDT and FYEKMQ (reference sequence). V was trimmed by 0 bases and J by 1 base, leaving 3 bases between them. CDR3: CASSLGENTEAFF. The CDR3 DNA follows: TGTGCCAGCAGCTTAGGGGAGAACACTGAAGCTTTCTTT.

This rearrangement joins TRBV4-3 to TRBJ1-2, with a tentative D call TRBD1 (5 bases). This CDR3 is 14 amino acids long. Between the trimmed V and J ends, which lost 0 bases and 4 bases, there was a span of 9 bases. Germline loops: CDR1 LGHNA, CDR2 YSLEER. The CDR3 reads CASSQERGPYGYTF. For the CDR3, the DNA is TGCGCCAGCAGCCAAGAAAGGGGCCCCTATGGCTACACCTTC.

V and J are TRBV11-2 and TRBJ2-7; perhaps TRBD1 as D (5 bases). The germline gives CDR1 SGHAT, CDR2 FQNNGV. Deletions cut 1 base from V and 0 bases from J, with 10 bases between. The CDR3 loop spans 15 amino acids. CDR3 in amino acids: CASSLVLDNSYEQYF. The CDR3 DNA follows: TGTGCCAGCAGCTTAGTGTTGGACAACTCCTACGAGCAGTACTTC.

The chain is built from TRBV4-1 and TRBJ2-2; D uncertain. Between the trimmed V and J ends, which lost 3 bases and 4 bases, there was a span of 15 bases. The germline gives CDR1 MGHRA, CDR2 YSYEKL. This CDR3 has 16 residues. The CDR3: CASSQVRTSFTGELFF. For the CDR3, the DNA is TGCGCCAGCAGCCAGGTTCGGACCTCCTTCACCGGGGAGCTGTTTTTT.